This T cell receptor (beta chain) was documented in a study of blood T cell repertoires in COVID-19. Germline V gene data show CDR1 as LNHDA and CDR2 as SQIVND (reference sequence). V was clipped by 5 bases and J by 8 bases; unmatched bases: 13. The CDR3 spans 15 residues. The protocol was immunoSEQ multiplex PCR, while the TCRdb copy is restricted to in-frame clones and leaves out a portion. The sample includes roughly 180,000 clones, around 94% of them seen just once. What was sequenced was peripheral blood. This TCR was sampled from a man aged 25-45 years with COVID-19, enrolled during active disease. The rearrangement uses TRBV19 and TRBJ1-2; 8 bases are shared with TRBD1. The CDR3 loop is CASSPQSAGGGGYTF. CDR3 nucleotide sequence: TGTGCCAGTAGTCCCCAAAGTGCAGGGGGCGGGGGCTACACCTTC.